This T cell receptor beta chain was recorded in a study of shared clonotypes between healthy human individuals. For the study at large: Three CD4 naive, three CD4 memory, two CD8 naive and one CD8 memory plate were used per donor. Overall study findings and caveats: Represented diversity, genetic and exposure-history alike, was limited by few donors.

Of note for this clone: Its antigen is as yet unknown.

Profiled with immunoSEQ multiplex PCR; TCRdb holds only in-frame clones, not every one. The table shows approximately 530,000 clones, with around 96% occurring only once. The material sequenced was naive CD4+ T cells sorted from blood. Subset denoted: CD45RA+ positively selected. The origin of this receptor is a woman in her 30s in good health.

The CDR3 DNA follows: TGTGCCAGCAGTTCCCGCAGAGTCGCATCCTACGAGCAGTACTTC. This sequence encodes CASSSRRVASYEQYF. J is TRBJ2-7 and V is TRBV28, with D hard to call. This CDR3 is built from 15 residues. Germline values: CDR1 MDHEN, CDR2 SYDVKM. The ends were cut back, 4 bases at V and 1 base at J, with 14 bases in the middle.